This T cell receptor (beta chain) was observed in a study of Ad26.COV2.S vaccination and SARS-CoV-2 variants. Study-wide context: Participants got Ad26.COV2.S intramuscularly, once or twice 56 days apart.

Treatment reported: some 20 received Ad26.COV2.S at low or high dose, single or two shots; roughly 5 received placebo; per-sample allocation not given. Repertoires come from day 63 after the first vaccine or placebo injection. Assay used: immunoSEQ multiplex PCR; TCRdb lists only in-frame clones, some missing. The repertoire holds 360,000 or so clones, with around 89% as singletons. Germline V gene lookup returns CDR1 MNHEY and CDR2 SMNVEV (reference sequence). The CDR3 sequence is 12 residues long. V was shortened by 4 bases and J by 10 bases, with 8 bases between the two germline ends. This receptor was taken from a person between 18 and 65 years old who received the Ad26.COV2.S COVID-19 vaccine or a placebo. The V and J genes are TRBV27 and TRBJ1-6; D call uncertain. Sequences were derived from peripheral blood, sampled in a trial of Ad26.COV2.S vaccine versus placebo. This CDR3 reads CASSWGESPLHF. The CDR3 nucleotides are TGTGCCAGCAGTTGGGGAGAATCACCCCTCCACTTT.